The 6 T cell receptor beta chains below all came from one sample that was sequenced in a study of radiation and T cells in renal cell carcinoma. TCRdb's copy holds only in-frame clones and misses some; the assay was immunoSEQ multiplex PCR. The data contain 95,000 to 150,000 clones, around 80% of them seen just once; the ten biggest clones take up roughly 5%. Time point indicated: blood 2 weeks post-SBRT. Treatment reported: 15 Gy SBRT to primary tumor, nephrectomy 4 weeks later. The input for sequencing was blood, taken from a patient whose treatment included radiotherapy and nephrectomy. These receptors were collected from a man in his fifties with renal cell carcinoma.

The V and J genes are TRBV6-5 and TRBJ1-2; D remains ambiguous. Germline V gene data show CDR1 as MNHEY and CDR2 as SVGAGI. This CDR3 is 12 amino acids long. V was shortened by 0 bases and J by 10 bases, with 9 bases between the two germline ends. The CDR3 spells CASSYSGSDYTF. The DNA of the CDR3 is TGTGCCAGCAGTTACTCAGGGAGTGACTACACCTTC.

V and J are TRBV5-1 and TRBJ2-2; 12 bases fit TRBD2. The germline gives CDR1 SGHRS, CDR2 YFSETQ. Trimming removed 0 bases from V and 6 bases from J; junction bases left unmatched: 6. This CDR3 is 17 amino acids long. The CDR3 region has the DNA TGCGCCAGCAGCTTGGCGACTAGCGGGAGAGGGGCCGGGGAGCTGTTTTTT. This sequence encodes CASSLATSGRGAGELFF.

The J gene is TRBJ2-7, the V gene TRBV11-2; D may be TRBD1 (6 bases). V lost 5 bases to trimming and J lost 3 bases, with 14 bases between them. The CDR3 spans 14 residues. Germline V gene sequence: CDR1 SGHAT, CDR2 FQNNGV. DNA for the CDR3: TGTGCCAGCAGCCGGGGACACGATCTCTACGAGCAGTACTTC. It encodes CASSRGHDLYEQYF. Supplemented by reference TRBV11-2 and TRBJ2-7, the full variable domain reads EAGVAQSPRYKIIEKRQSVAFWCNPISGHATLYWYQQILGQGPKLLIQFQNNGVVDDSQLPKDRFSAERLKGVDSTLKIQPAKLEDSAVYLCASSRGHDLYEQYFGPGTRLTVT.

The J gene is TRBJ2-6, the V gene TRBV19; D not certain. Trimming removed 8 bases from V and 0 bases from J, with 11 bases in between. Germline CDR1 LNHDA, CDR2 SQIVND (reference sequence). This CDR3 has 15 residues. CDR3: CASGHGRSGANVLTF. The CDR3 DNA reads TGTGCCAGTGGCCACGGGCGCTCTGGGGCCAACGTCCTGACTTTC.

V usage is TRBV11-2 and J usage is TRBJ2-7; 9 bases match TRBD2. The length of the CDR3 is 17 residues. The germline V gene has CDR1 SGHAT and CDR2 FQNNGV. J lost 0 bases, V lost 6 bases, and 12 bases had no gene match. DNA of the CDR3: TGTGCCAGCAGTAGGACTAGCGTAAGCAGTTCCTCCTACGAGCAGTACTTC. The encoded protein is CASSRTSVSSSSYEQYF.

The chain employs TRBV18 and TRBJ2-7; the D is unclear. Looked up from germline, CDR1 is KGHSH and CDR2 is LQKENI. Deletions cut 3 bases from V and 6 bases from J, with 6 bases between. This CDR3 is built from 11 residues. DNA for the CDR3: TGTGCCAGCTCACCTTCGGTCGAGCAGTACTTC. Encoded protein: CASSPSVEQYF.